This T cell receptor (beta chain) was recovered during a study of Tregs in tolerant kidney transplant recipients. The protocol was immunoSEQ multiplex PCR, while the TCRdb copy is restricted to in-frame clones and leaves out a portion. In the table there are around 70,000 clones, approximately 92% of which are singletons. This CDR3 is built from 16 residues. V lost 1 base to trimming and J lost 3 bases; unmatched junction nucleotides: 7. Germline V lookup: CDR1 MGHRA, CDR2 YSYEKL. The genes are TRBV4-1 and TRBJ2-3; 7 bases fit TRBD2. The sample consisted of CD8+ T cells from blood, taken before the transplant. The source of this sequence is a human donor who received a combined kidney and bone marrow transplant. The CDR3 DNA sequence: TGCGCCAGCAGCCAAGTTTTGGGGCGGGAGACAGATACGCAGTATTTT. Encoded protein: CASSQVLGRETDTQYF.